Below are 29 T cell receptor beta chains sequenced from a single sample in a study of blood T cell repertoires in COVID-19. Using immunoSEQ multiplex PCR, the repertoire was profiled, and TCRdb retains in-frame clones only, with some absent. Of 150,000 to 180,000 clones listed, 91% are singletons. The sequencing sample was made of peripheral blood. The receptors originated from a man aged 50-60 years with acute or convalescent COVID-19.

The chain employs TRBV7-9 and TRBJ1-2, with D hard to call. The germline CDR1 and CDR2 sequences are SEHNR and FQNEAQ (reference sequence). Trimming took 4 bases from V and 7 from J, leaving 22 bases between them. The CDR3 spans 16 residues. This chain's CDR3 is CASSSSGAGLGSGYTF. The CDR3 DNA reads TGTGCCAGCAGCTCATCAGGCGCGGGGTTGGGGAGTGGCTACACCTTC.

V and J are TRBV7-3 and TRBJ2-1; D might be TRBD2 (5 bases). The CDR3 is made up of 14 amino acids. Germline loops: CDR1 SGHTA, CDR2 FQGTGA. The V and J ends lost 7 bases and 6 bases respectively, with 16 bases between them. The CDR3 coding sequence is TGTGCCAGCACCGAAGGAGGTGATGCCAATGAGCAGTTCTTC. It codes for CASTEGGDANEQFF.

The V gene is TRBV19, the J gene TRBJ2-1; D ambiguous. The CDR3 runs to 16 residues. V was cut by 0 bases and J by 3 bases, with 12 bases left in between. Germline V gene sequence: CDR1 LNHDA, CDR2 SQIVND (reference sequence). The CDR3 DNA reads TGTGCCAGTAGTATAGATGCGGCAAGCTTCTACAATGAGCAGTTCTTC. Encoded protein: CASSIDAASFYNEQFF.

This chain joins TRBV5-1 and TRBJ2-7, with TRBD1 matching 11 bases. Trimming cost V 4 bases and J 6 bases; bases outside gene matches: 9. This CDR3 is built from 15 residues. Germline loops: CDR1 SGHRS, CDR2 YFSETQ. As DNA, the CDR3 is TGCGCCAGCAGCCCCCTGGACAGGGGGCTGCGCGAGCAGTACTTC. Translation: CASSPLDRGLREQYF.

This chain links TRBV7-2 with TRBJ2-1; TRBD2 aligns across 14 bases. CDR3 size: 17 residues. V trimming: 3 bases; J trimming: 6 bases; junction bases outside the gene matches: 7. Germline V gene sequence: CDR1 SGHTA, CDR2 FQGNSA. CDR3 DNA sequence: TGTGCCAGCAGCTTTACCGGGACTAGCGGGAGTTCCAATGAGCAGTTCTTC. Its protein product is CASSFTGTSGSSNEQFF.

V gene TRBV7-9 combines with J gene TRBJ2-7; D may be TRBD2 (7 bases). The CDR3 is 13 residues long. Trimming stripped 6 bases from V and 4 bases from J, with 13 bases between. Germline V gives CDR1 SEHNR, CDR2 FQNEAQ (reference sequence). The CDR3 DNA is TGTGCCAGCAGTGGGGGCGGGAGTTACGAGCAGTACTTC. As protein: CASSGGGSYEQYF.

The rearrangement joins TRBV27 to TRBJ1-1; the match to TRBD1 covers 9 bases. CDR3 length: 17 amino acids. Germline-derived CDR1 and CDR2 are MNHEY and SMNVEV (reference sequence). Germline trimming cut 8 bases from V and 0 bases from J; bases unmatched to any gene: 13. Written as DNA, the CDR3 is TGTGCCAGCGGACCGAGGGACAGGGAGGGTATGAACACTGAAGCTTTCTTT. It codes for CASGPRDREGMNTEAFF.

Only one count was recorded for this clone. This rearrangement joins TRBV6-6 to TRBJ2-1; D unresolved. Trimming took 5 bases from V and 3 from J, leaving 17 bases between them. Germline V gene data show CDR1 as MNHNY and CDR2 as SVGAGI (reference sequence). This CDR3 contains 16 residues. The CDR3 sequence is CASSRTMERYYNEQFF. The CDR3 DNA reads TGTGCCAGCAGTCGAACTATGGAGCGTTACTACAATGAGCAGTTCTTC.

The chain carries TRBV28 and TRBJ1-1; D ambiguous. CDR1 MDHEN and CDR2 SYDVKM come from the germline V gene. CDR3 length: 11 amino acids. Trimming pared 8 bases from V and 2 bases from J, leaving 6 bases between. CDR3 sequence reads: CASLRNTEAFF. CDR3 coding DNA: TGTGCCAGCCTAAGAAACACTGAAGCTTTCTTT.

The chain combines TRBV6-4 with TRBJ2-2; 14 nucleotides line up with TRBD2. The CDR3 has 16 residues. V shed 4 bases and J 5 bases; nucleotides not matched to a gene: 3. CDR1 and CDR2 (germline): MRHNA, SNTAGT. In DNA form, the CDR3 reads TGTGCCAGCAGTGGGGGACTAGCGGGAGAAACCGGGGAGCTGTTTTTT. This gives the protein CASSGGLAGETGELFF.

This chain links TRBV19 with TRBJ2-2; D perhaps matches TRBD1 (6 bases). The germline gives CDR1 LNHDA, CDR2 SQIVND (reference sequence). The CDR3 loop spans 13 amino acids. V lost 4 bases, J lost 7 bases, and 10 bases lay in between. The CDR3 region has the DNA TGTGCCAGTAGTAGCAGGGGTGACGGGGAGCTGTTTTTT. Translated: CASSSRGDGELFF.

The J gene is TRBJ2-7, the V gene TRBV7-8; 7 bases match TRBD1. The CDR3 is 16 amino acids. Trimming took 5 bases from V and 5 from J; bases not matched to a gene: 15. Germline CDR1 SGHVS, CDR2 FQNEAQ. CDR3 amino acids: CASSLPRDRPVDEQYF. The CDR3 coding sequence is TGTGCCAGCAGCCTACCCCGGGACAGACCTGTTGACGAGCAGTACTTC.

This chain links TRBV3-1 (or the pseudogene TRBV3-2) with TRBJ1-1, with D perhaps TRBD1 (5 bases). The germline CDR1 and CDR2 sequences are LGHDT and YNNKEL (reference sequence). CDR3 length: 14 residues. The ends were cut back, 1 base at V and 7 bases at J, with 13 bases in the middle. CDR3: CASSQGTGGGEAFF. CDR3 sequence (DNA): TGTGCCAGCAGCCAAGGAACCGGGGGTGGTGAAGCTTTCTTT.

The genes are TRBV9 and TRBJ1-1, with TRBD1 identical over 9 bases. In germline, CDR1 is SGDLS, CDR2 YYNGEE. Trimming removed 2 bases from V and 1 base from J; junction bases left unmatched: 6. The CDR3 contains 16 residues. The CDR3: CASSVQTGGTNTEAFF. In DNA form, the CDR3 reads TGTGCCAGCAGCGTGCAGACAGGGGGTACGAACACTGAAGCTTTCTTT.

The chain joins TRBV5-1 to TRBJ1-2, with TRBD1 matching 7 bases. The CDR3 sequence is 14 residues long. Germline trimming cut 3 bases from V and 4 bases from J; bases unmatched to any gene: 6. Germline V gene sequence: CDR1 SGHRS, CDR2 YFSETQ. This CDR3 reads CASSWTGDSYGYTF. The CDR3 coding sequence is TGCGCCAGCAGCTGGACAGGAGATTCCTATGGCTACACCTTC. The variable domain in full, with the rest retrieved from reference TRBV5-1 and TRBJ1-2, is KAGVTQTPRYLIKTRGQQVTLSCSPISGHRSVSWYQQTPGQGLQFLFEYFSETQRNKGNFPGRFSGRQFSNSRSEMNVSTLELGDSALYLCASSWTGDSYGYTFGSGTRLTVV.

This chain joins TRBV28 and TRBJ2-3; tentatively, D is TRBD2 (6 bases). Germline CDR1 and CDR2: MDHEN and SYDVKM. This CDR3 comprises 14 residues. V was cut by 3 bases and J by 3 bases, with 10 bases left in between. The CDR3 loop reads CASSFGGITDTQYF. Here the CDR3 DNA reads TGTGCCAGCAGTTTCGGCGGGATAACAGATACGCAGTATTTT.

The genes are TRBV9 and TRBJ2-2; TRBD1 aligns across 8 bases. V lost 2 bases, J lost 0 bases, and 3 bases stayed unmatched. This CDR3 has 16 amino acids. Per germline, CDR1 SGDLS and CDR2 YYNGEE. In DNA form, the CDR3 reads TGTGCCAGCAGCGTCAGGACAGGGACGAACACCGGGGAGCTGTTTTTT. Amino acids: CASSVRTGTNTGELFF.

V and J are TRBV4-2 and TRBJ1-1; D unresolved. CDR1 is LGHNA, CDR2 YNFKEQ, per germline. This CDR3 is 13 amino acids long. Trimming cost V 0 bases and J 0 bases, with 2 bases left between them. Here the CDR3 reads CASSQDMNTEAFF. The CDR3 nucleotides are TGTGCCAGCAGCCAAGATATGAACACTGAAGCTTTCTTT.

This clone was detected ten times or more. CDR3 sequence reads: CASSQREFSYNSPLHF. The CDR3 DNA reads TGCGCCAGCAGCCAGAGGGAGTTTTCCTATAATTCACCCCTCCACTTT. J is TRBJ1-6 and V is TRBV4-3; D uncertain. V lost 3 bases and J 1 base, leaving 10 bases between the germline ends. The CDR3 is made up of 16 amino acids. Germline V gene lookup returns CDR1 LGHNA and CDR2 YSLEER.

The J gene is TRBJ2-1, the V gene TRBV6-4; 13 bases align to TRBD2. Germline CDR1 is MRHNA and CDR2 is SNTAGT. With V trimmed by 5 bases and J by 9 bases, 7 bases remained unmatched. This CDR3 region has 15 residues. CDR3 sequence reads: CASSPGLAGIGEQFF. Written as DNA, the CDR3 is TGTGCCAGCAGTCCGGGACTAGCGGGAATAGGTGAGCAGTTCTTC.

The chain is built from TRBV5-6 and TRBJ2-3; 7 bases line up with TRBD2. V trimming: 6 bases; J trimming: 1 base; junction bases outside the gene matches: 17. CDR1 SGHDT and CDR2 YYEEEE come from the germline V gene. The CDR3 contains 18 residues. In DNA, the CDR3 is TGTGCCAGCAAAGTCTGGGGGGGAGGAATTTTAGGCACAGATACGCAGTATTTT. This translates into CASKVWGGGILGTDTQYF. Looking up the rest from reference TRBV5-6 and TRBJ2-3 gives the full variable domain: DAGVTQSPTHLIKTRGQQVTLRCSPKSGHDTVSWYQQALGQGPQFIFQYYEEEERQRGNFPDRFSGHQFPNYSSELNVNALLLGDSALYLCASKVWGGGILGTDTQYFGPGTRLTVL.

The chain uses TRBV2 and TRBJ2-1; a possible D gene is TRBD2 (5 bases). Germline lookup yields CDR1 SNHLY and CDR2 FYNNEI. The length of the CDR3 is 14 residues. V lost 4 bases and J 9 bases, leaving 16 bases between the germline ends. The CDR3 sequence is CASSAGSWGGEQFF. In DNA form, the CDR3 reads TGTGCCAGCAGTGCGGGATCGTGGGGTGGTGAGCAGTTCTTC.

The rearrangement links TRBV18 to TRBJ2-7, with 7 bases lining up with TRBD1. CDR1 and CDR2 from the germline V gene are KGHSH and LQKENI. The V and J ends lost 2 bases and 5 bases, in that order; junction bases with no gene match: 6. This CDR3 is 14 amino acids long. The CDR3 coding sequence is TGTGCCAGCTCACCATTAGGGGGCCAGGACGAGCAGTACTTC. It is translated as CASSPLGGQDEQYF. The whole variable domain, remainder taken from reference TRBV18 and TRBJ2-7, is NAGVMQNPRHLVRRRGQEARLRCSPMKGHSHVYWYRQLPEEGLKFMVYLQKENIIDESGMPKERFSAEFPKEGPSILRIQQVVRGDSAAYFCASSPLGGQDEQYFGPGTRLTVT.

This chain connects TRBV28 to TRBJ1-2, with D possibly TRBD1 on 6 matching bases. This CDR3 is 15 amino acids long. Germline CDR1 reads MDHEN; CDR2 reads SYDVKM. The germline V and J ends were trimmed by 8 bases and 4 bases, with 20 bases remaining between them. The CDR3 here is CASFSGGAQIYGYTF. For the CDR3, the DNA is TGTGCCAGCTTCTCCGGGGGGGCGCAGATCTATGGCTACACCTTC.

The genes are TRBV6-6 and TRBJ2-1; 9 bases are shared with TRBD1. Germline assignment: CDR1 MNHNY and CDR2 SVGAGI (reference sequence). The J segment lost 10 bases and the V segment lost 6 bases, leaving 4 bases of the junction unmatched. There are 12 residues in the CDR3. The CDR3 protein is CASSGQGFEQFF. CDR3 bases: TGTGCCAGCAGCGGACAGGGGTTCGAGCAGTTCTTC.

This clone was seen just once. J is TRBJ2-3 and V is TRBV6-5; 7 positions match TRBD2. V lost 6 bases to trimming and J lost 2 bases; unmatched junction nucleotides: 8. CDR3 size: 15 residues. Germline values: CDR1 MNHEY, CDR2 SVGAGI. This CDR3 is CASSPIAGYTDTQYF. DNA of the CDR3: TGTGCCAGCAGCCCCATAGCGGGTTACACAGATACGCAGTATTTT.

The genes are TRBV6-5 and TRBJ1-1; a possible D gene is TRBD1 (6 bases). The CDR3 consists of 14 residues. Germline V gene sequence: CDR1 MNHEY, CDR2 SVGAGI. The V end lost 6 bases, the J end lost 4 bases, and 15 bases lay between the germline ends. CDR3 in DNA: TGTGCCAGCAGGAAAGGGAGGGGGGTCACTGAAGCTTTCTTT. It specifies CASRKGRGVTEAFF.

The chain uses TRBV18 and TRBJ1-2; 9 bases are a match to TRBD1. Germline V gives CDR1 KGHSH, CDR2 LQKENI. Germline trimming cut 0 bases from V and 4 bases from J; bases unmatched to any gene: 3. This CDR3 contains 15 residues. CDR3 bases: TGTGCCAGCTCACCACCCGGGACAGGGCCCTATGGCTACACCTTC. It is translated as CASSPPGTGPYGYTF.

The rearrangement links TRBV5-1 to TRBJ2-1; D is unresolved. The CDR3 has 14 residues. Between the trimmed V and J ends, which lost 0 bases and 4 bases, there was a span of 8 bases. CDR1 and CDR2 (germline): SGHRS, YFSETQ. CDR3 sequence reads: CASSLDPGYNEQFF. CDR3 coding DNA: TGCGCCAGCAGCTTGGATCCGGGTTACAATGAGCAGTTCTTC.